This passage covers 28 T cell receptor beta chains from one sample sequenced in a study of shared clonotypes between healthy human individuals. Repertoires were generated with immunoSEQ multiplex PCR, while TCRdb's copy carries only in-frame clones and drops some. Here the sample spans hundreds of thousands of clones, nearly 98% being singletons. CD45RO-negative cells were positively selected for CCR7, leaving out terminally differentiated effector memory CD45RA+ cells. Material: naive CD8+ T cells sorted from blood. The receptors derive from a young man in good health.

The rearrangement links TRBV9 to TRBJ2-1; 16 bases fit TRBD2. Germline-derived CDR1 and CDR2 are SGDLS and YYNGEE. CDR3 length equals 16 residues. V shed 7 bases and J 5 bases; nucleotides not matched to a gene: 6. CDR3 bases: TGTGCCAGCTCCGGGACTAGCGGGAGGGCAGACAATGAGCAGTTCTTC. Translated, it gives CASSGTSGRADNEQFF.

The rearrangement uses TRBV29-1 and TRBJ2-1; TRBD2 matches 10 bases. The germline gives CDR1 SQVTM, CDR2 ANQGSEA. Losses at the gene ends were 7 bases for V and 7 bases for J; bases not matched to a gene: 10. This CDR3 spans 14 amino acids. CDR3 in amino acids: CSARTSGESNEQFF. The DNA of the CDR3 is TGCAGCGCTCGGACTAGCGGCGAATCTAATGAGCAGTTCTTC.

V gene TRBV28 combines with J gene TRBJ2-3, with D tentatively TRBD1 (6 bases). V was pared by 5 bases and J by 0 bases, with 12 bases between. Germline V lookup: CDR1 MDHEN, CDR2 SYDVKM. The CDR3 spans 15 residues. The CDR3 loop reads CASSPLQGSTDTQYF. Here the CDR3 DNA reads TGTGCCAGCAGTCCGCTACAGGGTAGCACAGATACGCAGTATTTT.

The genes are TRBV5-6 and TRBJ2-7, with 8 bases that match TRBD1. Germline trimming cut 0 bases from V and 3 bases from J; bases unmatched to any gene: 17. CDR1 SGHDT and CDR2 YYEEEE come from the germline V gene. This CDR3 is 19 amino acids long. This chain's CDR3 is CASSLALDRGLSGSYEQYF. The CDR3 nucleotides read TGTGCCAGCAGCTTGGCCCTTGACAGGGGACTGAGCGGAAGCTACGAGCAGTACTTC. Combining the CDR3 with reference TRBV5-6 and TRBJ2-7 gives the whole variable domain DAGVTQSPTHLIKTRGQQVTLRCSPKSGHDTVSWYQQALGQGPQFIFQYYEEEERQRGNFPDRFSGHQFPNYSSELNVNALLLGDSALYLCASSLALDRGLSGSYEQYFGPGTRLTVT.

The chain combines TRBV6-5 with TRBJ2-1, with TRBD1 matching over 7 bases. Per germline, CDR1 MNHEY and CDR2 SVGAGI. CDR3 length equals 14 residues. V trimming: 8 bases; J trimming: 7 bases; junction bases outside the gene matches: 11. The CDR3 loop is CASARTTGTNEQFF. CDR3 DNA: TGTGCCAGCGCGAGGACGACAGGGACGAATGAGCAGTTCTTC.

On this clone itself: Other DNA sequences in the sample encode the same CDR3. The rearrangement uses TRBV4-3 and TRBJ1-5; tentatively, D is TRBD1 (5 bases). The germline gives CDR1 LGHNA, CDR2 YSLEER. V was shortened by 0 bases and J by 1 base, with 7 bases between the two germline ends. The CDR3 is 15 residues long. The CDR3 region has the DNA TGCGCCAGCAGCCAAGATCGGGGCAGCAATCAGCCCCAGCATTTT. The encoded protein is CASSQDRGSNQPQHF.

The J gene is TRBJ1-2, the V gene TRBV6-1; D unresolved. The CDR3 is 13 residues long. Germline CDR1 and CDR2: MNHNS and SASEGT. The V end lost 3 bases, the J end lost 2 bases, and 7 bases lay between the germline ends. Here the CDR3 DNA reads TGTGCCAGCAGTGAGACGCAGAACTATGGCTACACCTTC. It codes for CASSETQNYGYTF.

The chain recombines TRBV11-2 with TRBJ2-5; weak D call: TRBD1 (6 bases). Germline V gene lookup returns CDR1 SGHAT and CDR2 FQNNGV. The CDR3 consists of 16 residues. V lost 2 bases and J lost 0, with 13 bases in between. CDR3 DNA sequence: TGTGCCAGCAGCTTAATCTGGGACACAAACCAAGAGACCCAGTACTTC. Protein: CASSLIWDTNQETQYF.

The DNA for the CDR3 is TGTGCCGCCTCAGCGACGGTAGGGACTGAAGCTTTCTTT. Amino acids: CAASATVGTEAFF. The chain carries TRBV6-5 and TRBJ1-1; D unresolved. In germline, CDR1 is MNHEY, CDR2 SVGAGI. The CDR3 totals 13 residues. V lost 11 bases to trimming and J lost 5 bases, with 18 bases between them.

The chain couples TRBV11-2 to TRBJ2-7; D uncertain. The CDR3 is 12 residues long. Trimming removed 1 base from V and 6 bases from J, with 7 bases in between. CDR1 is SGHAT and CDR2 is FQNNGV in the germline V gene. This CDR3 reads CASSLVLFEQYF. In nucleotides, the CDR3 is TGTGCCAGCAGCTTAGTGCTGTTCGAGCAGTACTTC.

CDR3 protein: CASSLLAIDETQYF. As DNA, the CDR3 is TGTGCCAGCAGCCTTCTAGCGATCGACGAGACCCAGTACTTC. The V call is TRBV5-5, the J call TRBJ2-5, with a weak D call TRBD2 (6 bases). CDR1 and CDR2 (germline): SGHKS, YYEKEE (reference sequence). The ends were cut back, 4 bases at V and 5 bases at J, with 15 bases in the middle. The CDR3 runs to 14 residues.

This clone appeared once. J is TRBJ2-5 and V is TRBV11-2; D perhaps matches TRBD2 (6 bases). Trimming left V 4 bases short and J 4 bases short, with 13 bases between. Germline CDR1 reads SGHAT; CDR2 reads FQNNGV. The CDR3 spans 14 residues. This chain's CDR3 is CASSWGVRAETQYF. For the CDR3, the DNA is TGTGCCAGCAGCTGGGGGGTCAGGGCAGAGACCCAGTACTTC.

This rearrangement joins TRBV5-1 to TRBJ2-5; 7 bases fit TRBD1. V shed 3 bases and J 2 bases; nucleotides not matched to a gene: 10. Germline V gives CDR1 SGHRS, CDR2 YFSETQ. CDR3 length: 16 amino acids. The CDR3 region has the DNA TGCGCCAGCAGCTGGAACCAGGGACAGAGTCAAGAGACCCAGTACTTC. Amino acid sequence: CASSWNQGQSQETQYF. The full variable domain, completed using reference TRBV5-1 and TRBJ2-5, is KAGVTQTPRYLIKTRGQQVTLSCSPISGHRSVSWYQQTPGQGLQFLFEYFSETQRNKGNFPGRFSGRQFSNSRSEMNVSTLELGDSALYLCASSWNQGQSQETQYFGPGTRLLVL.

The V gene is TRBV6-1, the J gene TRBJ2-7, with D perhaps TRBD1 (5 bases). The V gene's germline CDR1 is MNHNS and CDR2 SASEGT. Trimming stripped 2 bases from V and 7 bases from J, with 12 bases between. This CDR3 region has 13 residues. CDR3 residues: CASSERSAGEQYF. Here the CDR3 DNA reads TGTGCCAGCAGTGAAAGATCCGCAGGGGAGCAGTACTTC.

The chain links TRBV5-1 to TRBJ2-7, with D possibly TRBD1 on 6 matching bases. The CDR3 has 15 amino acids. Between the trimmed V and J ends, which lost 3 bases and 0 bases, there was a span of 13 bases. Germline values: CDR1 SGHRS, CDR2 YFSETQ. The CDR3 is CASSSIGQNSYEQYF. CDR3 coding DNA: TGCGCCAGCAGCTCGATCGGACAGAACTCCTACGAGCAGTACTTC.

This chain links TRBV27 with TRBJ2-5; 8 nucleotides agree with TRBD2. The V gene end was trimmed by 3 bases and the J gene end by 3 bases; junction bases not matched to a gene: 3. In germline, CDR1 is MNHEY, CDR2 SMNVEV (reference sequence). The CDR3 loop spans 14 amino acids. CDR3 in DNA: TGTGCCAGCAGTTTTGGACTAGCCAAAGAGACCCAGTACTTC. Its translation is CASSFGLAKETQYF.

The chain combines TRBV27 with TRBJ2-7, with 9 nucleotides matching TRBD1. The CDR3 contains 15 residues. Germline V gene sequence: CDR1 MNHEY, CDR2 SMNVEV (reference sequence). V was clipped by 6 bases and J by 4 bases; unmatched bases: 10. CDR3 amino acids: CASSRDRAGGYEQYF. The CDR3 bases are TGTGCCAGCAGCCGGGACAGGGCAGGCGGGTACGAGCAGTACTTC.

The V and J genes are TRBV28 and TRBJ2-1; the match to TRBD1 covers 7 bases. Losses at the gene ends were 7 bases for V and 3 bases for J; bases not matched to a gene: 9. This CDR3 is built from 15 residues. Germline V CDR1 and CDR2: MDHEN, SYDVKM. CDR3 DNA sequence: TGTGCCAGCACCTTGGGGACAGCGAACTACAATGAGCAGTTCTTC. Protein product: CASTLGTANYNEQFF.

This clone has only one observation. The chain uses TRBV4-1 and TRBJ2-7; TRBD1 matches at 7 bases. Germline CDR1 and CDR2: MGHRA and YSYEKL. The CDR3 length is 15 residues. V dropped 1 base and J dropped 3; count of bases not matched to a gene: 6. CDR3: CASSQARGQFYEQYF. The CDR3 nucleotides read TGCGCCAGCAGCCAAGCGAGGGGACAGTTCTACGAGCAGTACTTC.

The chain combines TRBV7-2 with TRBJ2-3; a weak D match, TRBD1 (6 bases). Trimming removed 2 bases from V and 2 bases from J, with 8 bases in between. From germline, CDR1 is SGHTA and CDR2 FQGNSA. The CDR3 runs to 14 residues. The CDR3 here is CASSLWGHTDTQYF. The CDR3 DNA reads TGTGCCAGCAGCTTATGGGGGCACACAGATACGCAGTATTTT.

The CDR3 DNA sequence: TGTGCCAGCAGCGTAGCGGGTTCCCAGACAGGGAGAACTGAAGCTTTCTTT. This sequence encodes CASSVAGSQTGRTEAFF. The V gene is TRBV9, the J gene TRBJ1-1, with 7 positions matching TRBD1. In germline, CDR1 is SGDLS, CDR2 YYNGEE. CDR3 length: 17 amino acids. The junction had 13 bases not matched to a gene; V was cut back by 0 bases and J by 5 bases.

The V call is TRBV11-2, the J call TRBJ1-5; D uncertain. Trimming removed 1 base from V and 0 bases from J, with 7 bases in between. The CDR3 is made up of 15 amino acids. Germline V gives CDR1 SGHAT, CDR2 FQNNGV. The CDR3 DNA sequence: TGTGCCAGCAGCTTAGGTGATTATAGCAATCAGCCCCAGCATTTT. Protein: CASSLGDYSNQPQHF. The variable domain in full, with the rest retrieved from reference TRBV11-2 and TRBJ1-5, is EAGVAQSPRYKIIEKRQSVAFWCNPISGHATLYWYQQILGQGPKLLIQFQNNGVVDDSQLPKDRFSAERLKGVDSTLKIQPAKLEDSAVYLCASSLGDYSNQPQHFGDGTRLSIL.

The chain is built from TRBV5-1 and TRBJ2-1, with a tentative D call TRBD2 (6 bases). The CDR3 totals 16 residues. The V and J ends lost 3 bases and 0 bases respectively, with 13 bases between them. Germline V gene data show CDR1 as SGHRS and CDR2 as YFSETQ. The CDR3 protein is CASSYETGASYNEQFF. DNA for the CDR3: TGCGCCAGCAGCTACGAGACGGGAGCCTCCTACAATGAGCAGTTCTTC.

This chain uses TRBV6-6 with TRBJ2-7; unclear D gene. Germline V gives CDR1 MNHNY, CDR2 SVGAGI (reference sequence). V was trimmed by 5 bases and J by 6 bases, leaving 20 bases between them. The CDR3 is made up of 15 amino acids. The CDR3 is CASSLPIRDLGEQYF. Here the CDR3 DNA reads TGTGCCAGCAGTCTGCCAATACGAGATTTGGGCGAGCAGTACTTC.

This chain joins TRBV5-1 and TRBJ1-1; 10 bases match TRBD1. The V segment lost 0 bases and the J segment 8 bases; nucleotides outside the gene matches: 7. From germline, CDR1 is SGHRS and CDR2 YFSETQ. This CDR3 has 15 amino acids. The CDR3 loop is CASSLEGQGIPEAFF. In nucleotides, the CDR3 is TGCGCCAGCAGCTTGGAGGGACAGGGGATTCCCGAAGCTTTCTTT.

The V gene is TRBV14, the J gene TRBJ2-7, with 7 positions matching TRBD2. From germline, CDR1 is SGHDN and CDR2 FVKESK. Losses at the gene ends were 6 bases for V and 2 bases for J; bases not matched to a gene: 7. The CDR3 loop spans 14 amino acids. This CDR3 is CASSPGRGTYEQYF. CDR3 DNA: TGTGCCAGCAGTCCGGGGCGGGGGACCTACGAGCAGTACTTC.

The chain couples TRBV2 to TRBJ2-5; D unclear. V was trimmed by 3 bases and J by 9 bases, leaving 17 bases between them. CDR1 and CDR2 from the germline V gene are SNHLY and FYNNEI. The CDR3 covers 14 residues. CDR3 region: CASSDRLSLPPQYF. The CDR3 DNA follows: TGTGCCAGCAGTGACAGGCTCTCTCTGCCTCCCCAGTACTTC. Full variable domain (rest looked up from reference TRBV2 and TRBJ2-5): EPEVTQTPSHQVTQMGQEVILRCVPISNHLYFYWYRQILGQKVEFLVSFYNNEISEKSEIFDDQFSVERPDGSNFTLKIRSTKLEDSAMYFCASSDRLSLPPQYFGPGTRLLVL.

V and J are TRBV14 and TRBJ1-1; no clear D. Trimming cost V 4 bases and J 4 bases, with 13 bases left between them. The CDR3 extends over 14 amino acids. Germline CDR1 is SGHDN and CDR2 is FVKESK. This CDR3 is CASSRVGLGTEAFF. The CDR3 DNA is TGTGCCAGCAGCCGGGTTGGGTTGGGCACTGAAGCTTTCTTT.